Below, one T cell receptor beta chain is given with its context. Its matching antigen is unknown. TCRdb keeps only in-frame clones here, not all; method: immunoSEQ multiplex PCR. The table shows roughly 48,000 clones, with 60% to 80% occurring only once. This sample was included in a study of T cells in localized non-small cell lung cancer. Overall study findings and caveats: There was higher T cell clonality in uninvolved adjacent lung than in tumor, and it was highest there.

This clonotype was sampled from a man between 40 and 69 years old with stage I squamous cell lung carcinoma. Sequencing was performed on peripheral blood, taken before any cancer treatment.

The chain's CDR3 is CASSSNGGGQETQYF. The CDR3 nucleotides are TGTGCCAGCAGTTCTAACGGGGGGGGGCAAGAGACCCAGTACTTC. The chain uses TRBV6-5 and TRBJ2-5; TRBD2 matches 8 bases. In germline, CDR1 is MNHEY, CDR2 SVGAGI. Trimming at V came to 4 bases and at J to 2 bases, leaving 6 bases not matched to a gene. The CDR3 has 15 amino acids.